These 8 T cell receptor beta chains share one sample of origin, sequenced in a study of Graves' ophthalmopathy and Graves' hyperthyroidism. Amplification of TCR beta CDR3 regions used RNA transcripts. HTBI primers served in a first-round RT-PCR, which a second-round multiplex PCR followed. TCRdb recomputed calls from the multiplex PCR reads with MiXCR, one row per CDR3 protein. The data show a few hundred thousand distinct CDR3 sequences, less than 20% seen once. Sequencing input: peripheral blood. These receptors were taken from a young woman with stable Graves' hyperthyroidism.

Concerning this clonotype: Just one base apart from a much larger clone, this may be a read error. The chain uses TRBV27 and TRBJ1-1; D remains unclear. The CDR3 has 16 residues. The V gene's germline CDR1 is MNHEY and CDR2 SMNVEV (reference sequence). The CDR3 DNA follows: TGTGCCAGCAGTTTCTGGCCTCGACTATCCAACACTGAAGCTTGCTTT. This translates into CASSFWPRLSNTEACF.

At least ten counts were recorded for this clonotype. The rearrangement uses TRBV10-3 and TRBJ1-1, with unresolved D. This CDR3 is 17 amino acids long. Per the germline V gene, CDR1 is ENHRY and CDR2 is SYGVKD. Trimming took 3 bases from V and 0 from J, leaving 17 bases between them. CDR3 sequence: CAISERSLGGVNTEAFF. The CDR3 region has the DNA TGTGCCATCAGTGAACGATCCCTGGGTGGAGTGAACACTGAAGCTTTCTTT.

There are a few counts of this clonotype. The rearrangement joins TRBV20-1 to TRBJ2-7, with TRBD1 matching over 8 bases. Looked up from germline, CDR1 is DFQATT and CDR2 is SNEGSKA (reference sequence). Germline trimming cut 6 bases from V and 7 bases from J; bases unmatched to any gene: 14. The CDR3 length is 14 residues. This CDR3 reads CSAQDRGGPKEQYF. The DNA of the CDR3 is TGCAGTGCGCAAGACAGGGGAGGACCTAAGGAGCAGTACTTC.

A note on this clonotype: Relative to the germline gene, one junction end is altered; a read error may explain this. The CDR3 spells CASSLEQQETQYF. For the CDR3, the DNA is TGTGCCAGCAGCCTAGAACAGCAAGAGACCCAGTACTTC. The V call is TRBV11-2, the J call TRBJ2-5; no clear D. Germline CDR1 reads SGHAT; CDR2 reads FQNNGV. This CDR3 spans 13 amino acids.

This clonotype was seen at least ten times. The V and J genes are TRBV6-5 and TRBJ1-3; D is uncertain. Germline-derived CDR1 and CDR2 are MNHEY and SVGAGI. Trimming shortened V by 6 bases and J by 3 bases, and 12 bases separated the two germline ends. CDR3 size: 14 residues. The CDR3 sequence is CASRPRTVGNTIYF. The CDR3 DNA follows: TGTGCCAGCAGGCCCAGGACCGTTGGAAACACCATATATTTT.

This clonotype came up many times. The junction differs from germline at one of its ends, possibly a read error. The chain is built from TRBV2 and TRBJ1-2; D is possibly TRBD1 (5 bases). Germline CDR1 and CDR2: SNHLY and FYNNEI. CDR3 length: 13 residues. The CDR3, as DNA: TGTGCCAGCAGTGGACAGACTAACCATGGCTACACCTTC. As protein: CASSGQTNHGYTF.

V usage is TRBV4-1 and J usage is TRBJ1-2, with 10 bases identical to TRBD1. Trimming took 4 bases from V and 4 from J; bases not matched to a gene: 6. The CDR3 runs 15 residues. CDR1 and CDR2 from the germline V gene are MGHRA and YSYEKL. The CDR3 region is CASSPDRGTGYGYTF. The CDR3 region has the DNA TGCGCCAGCAGCCCGGACAGGGGGACGGGCTATGGCTACACCTTC.

This clonotype occurred many times. The V call is TRBV28, the J call TRBJ1-6; a possible D gene is TRBD1 (6 bases). Germline V lookup: CDR1 MDHEN, CDR2 SYDVKM. The CDR3 has 14 amino acids. Trimming left V 8 bases short and J 8 bases short, with 16 bases between. The CDR3 region is CASEDRRRDSPLHF. The CDR3 DNA follows: TGTGCCAGCGAAGACAGGCGTCGAGATTCACCCCTCCACTTT.